The T cell receptor (beta chain) described here comes from a study of cytomegalovirus exposure and HLA in healthy donors (dated by TCRdb to the late 2010s). Notes on the research overall: In an earlier analysis of 550 to 750 of the donors, about 270 Gb of sequence data and 90 million to 120 million unique TCR beta sequences from 150 million to 200 million T cells were reported. Roughly 5 DR-DQ haplotypes were treated as single units for association and clustering because of strong linkage in the cohort. Rather than using new phenotypic data, the later analysis identified candidate immune exposures from TCR beta sequences and from how often those sequences occurred across donors. Roughly 300 gigabases of sequencing data and approximately 85 million unique TCR sequences were included in an early release covering several hundred HLA-typed donors. Both class I and class II loci were covered by HLA typing, at four-digit resolution. Typing coverage differed by locus: A, B, C, DRB1 and DQB1 were typed in about 620-630 donors, DQA1 in 500 to 550, DPA1 in 600 to 610, and DPB1 in 450 to 490. A later genetic analysis took genome-wide SNP genotypes for about three fifths of the roughly 670 donors and used that subset as a discovery cohort. To predict cytomegalovirus infection status, the study combined high-throughput TCR immunosequencing, statistical association of individual TCRs with disease status, and machine learning. Along with the approximately 600-subject first cohort, a separate validation cohort of roughly 110 different subjects was used. Among 300 to 500 genotyped donors of the cohort, an average of approximately 200,000 unique TCR beta nucleotide sequences was sequenced per donor, of which about 19% were non-productive. Donor age, sex, ethnicity and CMV serostatus were compiled together with the repertoire data. Among the roughly 400 genotyped donors, around 81% belonged to the genetic ancestry cluster associated with self-reported Caucasian donors. The T cell repertoires of 670 or so subjects were profiled by immunosequencing and related to cytomegalovirus serostatus. The study aimed to test whether signatures of past pathogen exposure could be identified by cataloging public T cell receptors. To study patterns of TCR occurrence, a later analysis re-analyzed previously published TCR beta repertoires from just over 650 donors and added high-resolution HLA genotyping. Every repertoire in the discovery cohort had been generated on one and the same sequencing platform. In an earlier analysis of roughly 540 of the donors, high-throughput TCR beta sequencing was used to judge whether each TCR beta V gene segment behaved as functional or pseudogenic.

In total, 500 to 700 healthy bone marrow donors made up the cohort. All cohort members were sampled while nominally healthy, although unrecorded immune exposures were likely present. The donor was CMV seropositive and was included in the group of 270 or so seropositive cohort members. Every donor gave a peripheral blood sample, and the peripheral blood mononuclear cells from that sample were used for TCR beta sequencing. Genomic DNA extraction from the blood cell samples was performed with the Qiagen DNeasy Blood Extraction Kit. Ends trimmed: V by 6 bases, J by 6 bases; bases unmatched to a gene: 7. From the germline V gene, CDR1 is MDHEN and CDR2 is SYDVKM. The CDR3 sequence holds 14 residues, the cysteine and phenylalanine included. Only the CDR3 part of the read is kept: 42 bases, read in frame from the first base. The library was built by means of the immunoSEQ multiplex PCR assay. For the multiplex PCR, a mixture combining 60 forward primers for TCR Vbeta segments and 13 reverse primers for TCR Jbeta segments was used. The CDR3 region of rearranged TCR beta genes was amplified from genomic DNA by a multiplex PCR assay. The Illumina HiSeq System was used to sequence the amplified TCR beta libraries as 87-base-pair reads. In the paper's pipeline: Across the 670 or so repertoires, a later analysis counted roughly 77 million unique TCR beta chains, 9 million to 14 million of which were shared by at least two donors. To remove PCR and sequencing errors, raw reads were error-corrected and collapsed into unique sequences using a nearest-neighbor algorithm that merged closely related sequences. CDR3 sequences were aligned to IMGT reference sequences to assign V, D and J gene segments. Each retained sequence needed at least a six-nucleotide match to both a V gene segment and a J gene segment. A rearrangement counted as productive if the CDR3 had no stop codons and remained in frame with V and J, and every other rearrangement counted as non-productive. CDR3 was defined according to IMGT convention as the region running from the second conserved V-encoded cysteine to the conserved J-encoded phenylalanine. The earlier analysis of 500 to 750 of the donors excluded any sequence lacking an unambiguous match to a single V gene segment. In an earlier analysis of about 590 of the donors, a V segment was called functional when productive rearrangements were above 56.7%, and segregating when the standard deviation between donors exceeded 5%. A statistical classification framework was built to diagnose cytomegalovirus status from the catalog of TCR beta chain sequences. A later analysis assigned V and J genes by comparing TCR nucleotide sequences with IMGT/GENE-DB human TR gene sequences. Using the TCRdist pipeline, a later analysis assigned CDR3 sequences along with most-parsimonious VDJ recombination scenarios. In a later analysis, every TCR beta chain was defined by the combination of its CDR3 amino acid sequence and its V-gene family, and reads without a unique V-gene family were dropped. To address suspected cross-contamination and a sequencing artifact, a later analysis removed several hundred highly shared, low-generation-probability nucleotide sequences. For each public chain, a later analysis derived a clonal expansion index from normalized ranks of inferred template counts within each repertoire. Generation probabilities in a later analysis came from a VDJ recombination model fitted to out-of-frame rearrangements, and those results were checked against IGoR. A later analysis scored TCR-TCR, TCR-HLA and TCR-CMV co-occurrence with hypergeometric tests, applying a repertoire-size bias correction to TCR pairs. In a later analysis, false discovery rates were estimated by permuting HLA or CMV assignments 20 times. In a later analysis, co-occurring TCRs were grouped using DBSCAN, and TCRdist sequence similarity was added for clustering within HLA-allele-positive subsets. Co-occurrence clustering excluded repertoires with fewer than 30,000 or more than 120,000 public chains, plus five with anomalous nucleotide sharing. Entries here come from immuneACCESS through TCRdb and include only in-frame sequences with V and J called. Some clones fail to appear in such tables; in the studies checked, an unresolved V gene covers under half of the shortfall, and the cause of the remainder is unknown. That table is the source of V, J and clone size, and D and trimming were worked out from the DNA. Recorded for this sample are fewer than 95,000 clones; about 66% of them occurred a single time. 20% to 25% of the sample belongs to the ten largest clones.

Turning to this clone: The clone's antigen remains unknown. Per-base quality was not reported, and no clone a single base away is much larger than it.

Broader findings and caveats from the paper: Broadly in line with IMGT annotations, most TCR beta V segments showed up in productive rearrangements about 87% or about 30% of the time in an earlier analysis of under 700 of the donors. Most TCR sequences were observed very rarely across donors, whereas some public TCRs were present in many individuals. Immune exposure information for the cohort was limited to CMV serostatus. Correlated functional status among segregating V segments might be attributable to linkage disequilibrium, but an unknown experimental factor could not be ruled out. Because HLA typing was unavailable for some donors at each locus, only the typed subset was used in association tests. The classifier was reported to diagnose cytomegalovirus status with high specificity and sensitivity in both the original and validation cohorts. According to a later genetic analysis, donors in an Asian-associated ancestry cluster had fewer N-insertions in productive TCRs than the approximately 670-donor mean. The study listed 150 to 200 TCR beta chains as associated with cytomegalovirus. A few of the identified cytomegalovirus-associated TCR beta chains were confirmed in vitro to be specific for cytomegalovirus antigens. In a later analysis, several top co-occurrence clusters were reported to appear linked to parvovirus B19, influenza, CMV and Epstein-Barr virus. Most CMV-associated TCR beta chains appeared to be HLA-restricted in a later analysis, and the HLA associations seemed to be driven largely by CMV exposure. Because counts were too low, approximately 18 rarely observed V segments, including chromosome 9 orphons, were excluded from the earlier analysis of some 540 of the donors. V-gene and J-gene trimming of TCR beta chains was associated with a missense DCLRE1C variant in a later genetic analysis, and the association was replicated in an independent cohort. In a later analysis, the rate of TCR association differed among HLA loci, with DRB1 alleles having the most associated TCRs and HLA-C alleles having the fewest. Specific HLA alleles were associated with 16,951 TCR beta sequences at a false discovery rate of 0.05 in a later analysis. A further reported finding was that TCR beta sequences accurately predicted the HLA-A and HLA-B alleles for most subjects in the first cohort. A group of highly shared sequence variants was considered likely to be a technical artifact of the sequencing pipeline. Strong co-occurrence of HLA alleles, especially DR and DQ, made assigning TCR associations to individual alleles difficult. Presence/absence analyses assumed roughly uniform sequencing depth across donors, an assumption that may not hold. In a later analysis, HLA-associated TCR beta chains were found to be more clonally expanded and to have lower generation probabilities than equally common non-associated chains. The authors suggested that the approach could potentially be extended to other disease states and immunological phenotypes. The cohort was sequenced for TCR beta chains only, and without alpha or paired-chain data the features that could be detected were limited. Because the 87-base-pair reads could not distinguish some IMGT-functional V segments, including TRBV6-2 and TRBV6-3, those segments were excluded.

Material for sequencing was PBMCs. The chain is encoded by TRBV28 joined to TRBJ1-2, and TRBD1 aligns with 10 junction nucleotides. The sequence derives from a woman aged 50 to 60 in good health and CMV-seropositive. The CDR3 protein: CASSPPGQGNGYTF. The nucleotide sequence reads TGTGCCAGCAGCCCCCCGGGACAGGGGAATGGCTACACCTTC.